Given below is one T cell receptor (beta chain) in context. The antigen it recognizes is unknown. There are no base qualities to consult, and no much larger clone falls within one base. Trimming accounts for 3 bases at V and 4 bases at J, while the number of junction bases matched to no gene is 2. The CDR3 covers 13 residues, taking in both the cysteine and the phenylalanine. Just CDR3 DNA is preserved here, 39 bases in frame from base 1. In the germline V gene, CDR1 corresponds to SGDLS and CDR2 to YYNGEE. In the paper's terms, the time point label means: baseline before first vaccination. Vaccinee samples were obtained from the UK trials COV001 and COV002, which included a single-blind randomized controlled phase 2/3 trial of AZD1222 (ChAdOx1 nCoV-19) in healthy adults. Trial participant PBMC samples were collected at day 0 and day 28 after the second dose for TCRbeta chain sequencing. The data belong to a study of T cell responses to AZD1222 COVID-19 vaccine (dated by TCRdb to the early 2020s). With respect to the entire study: AZD1222 recipients given second doses at about 4 weeks or at about 12 weeks were pooled, since spike-specific TCR depth and breadth were not found to differ between the two schedules. TCR sequencing covered some 240 trial participants: about 210 given two doses of AZD1222 and 26 given two doses of MenACWY control vaccine. Trial participants were enrolled into age subgroups of 18-55, 56-69 and 70-plus years, which contained roughly 150, 30 and 60 TCR-sequenced participants, respectively.

The CDR3 regions of human TCRbeta chains were subjected to immunosequencing. In the original analysis: Repertoire TCRs were checked for matches against a reference library of SARS-CoV-2-specific TCRs that had been generated using the MIRA antigen-specificity platform. Breadth meant the fraction of unique TCRs that were SARS-CoV-2-associated, whereas depth meant the fraction of total T cells that were SARS-CoV-2-associated. Using the MIRA data, each spike-specific TCR was assigned both to the spike region to which the TCR was reactive and to a CD4 or CD8 class. Log10-transformed breadth and depth values were compared by one-way ANOVA with Sidak's multiple comparisons tests. TCRdb retrieved this table from immuneACCESS and kept in-frame rearrangements only. Not all clones are present; in checked studies, unresolved V genes account for under half, and no reason is known for the remainder. V, J and clone size were drawn from that table, and D and trimming were deduced from the DNA. The sample table records 150,000 or so clones; 80% to 90% of these occur just once. The top ten constitute approximately 5.1% of the sample.

Beyond this particular receptor, the publication reports: Vaccine-associated CD4 TCRs spanned the whole spike protein, with dominant responses in regions 160-218 and 743-854. Conclusions about previously exposed vaccinees were limited because only a handful of AZD1222 recipients were SARS-CoV-2 seropositive at baseline. Nearly half of unique spike-specific TCRs reportedly recognized epitopes outside regions mutated in the B.1.351 and B.1.1.7 variants. No day 14 peak-response samples were available, so repertoires were characterized only after the peak T cell response. Participants were mostly white British and included more females than males, and it was suggested by the authors that clonal diversity may have been underestimated. In the small 56-69-year group, the increase in depth fell short of significance, most likely because of low power. After two AZD1222 doses, both the breadth and the depth of spike-specific TCRs were significantly higher than at day 0 and than in MenACWY recipients.

This material consisted of peripheral blood, taken on day 0 of AZD1222 vaccination. The chain is encoded by TRBV9 joined to TRBJ1-2; 8 central nucleotides agree with TRBD1. The source of this sequence is an adult in good health. For the CDR3, the sequence is CASSGGQGYGYTF. The DNA sequence is as follows: TGTGCCAGCAGCGGCGGACAGGGCTATGGCTACACCTTC.